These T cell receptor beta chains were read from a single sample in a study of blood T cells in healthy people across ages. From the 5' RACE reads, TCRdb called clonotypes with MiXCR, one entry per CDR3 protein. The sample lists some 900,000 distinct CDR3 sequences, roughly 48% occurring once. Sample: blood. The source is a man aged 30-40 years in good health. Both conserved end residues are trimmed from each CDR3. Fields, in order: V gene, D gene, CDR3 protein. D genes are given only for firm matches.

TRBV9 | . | ASSVEGSSYEQY
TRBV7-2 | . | ASSLASVAQY
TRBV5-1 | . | ASSFPSGNEQY
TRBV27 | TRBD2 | ASSLTAPSGGARDTQY
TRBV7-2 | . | ASTPALLVEETQY
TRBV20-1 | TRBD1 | SPQETGVETQY
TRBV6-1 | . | VSRQPNYGYT
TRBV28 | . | ASSLMGTNYGYT
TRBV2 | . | ASSVGRTYEQY
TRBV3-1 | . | ASSQGSGDFYGYT
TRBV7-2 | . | ASSTGKSPYT
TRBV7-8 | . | ASSPGTWNTEAF
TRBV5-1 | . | ASTGPSSGANVLT
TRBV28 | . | ASSRDVYGYT
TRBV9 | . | ASSGAGVAPYEQY
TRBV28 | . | ASSLYVSNQPQH
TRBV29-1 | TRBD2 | SAGMGLASQETQY
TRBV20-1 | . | SARGGQGGTGELF
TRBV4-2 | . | ASSQDPRPQGQETQY
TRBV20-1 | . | SARGGHVAGAQY
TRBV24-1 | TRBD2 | ATSDYERGGQDTQY
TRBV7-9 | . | ASSLPTGFQETQY
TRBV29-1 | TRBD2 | SAGVLLAGGYTQY
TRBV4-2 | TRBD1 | ASSQDPGGLNSPLH
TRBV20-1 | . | SASRRDYGYT
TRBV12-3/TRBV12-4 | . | ASSSGRAVTDTQY
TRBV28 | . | ASSFAQRYGYT
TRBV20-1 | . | SARDRAAFNEQF
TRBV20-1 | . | SASVAGDYGYT
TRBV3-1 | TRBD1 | ASSRLRGLNEQY
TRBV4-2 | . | ASELVGANEKLF
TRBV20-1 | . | SARDIMGGGLEEQY
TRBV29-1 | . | SVLRVSSTDTQY
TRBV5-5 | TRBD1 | ASTHRGYFGELF
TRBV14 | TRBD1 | ASSQEHRGAKGANVLT
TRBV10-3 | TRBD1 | AISEPGGSYNEQF
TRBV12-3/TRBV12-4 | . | ASSPGGSTSTEAF
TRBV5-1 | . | ASSTGAATNEKLF
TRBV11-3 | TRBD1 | ASEDRVDTEAF
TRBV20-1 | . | SAGGGVPKNIQY
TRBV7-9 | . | ASSSTTRGHEQF
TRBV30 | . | AFSPTSRDTRY
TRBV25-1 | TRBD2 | ASSELGGRNTGELF
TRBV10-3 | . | AISELSLGPEAF
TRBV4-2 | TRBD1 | ASSPVGDREEEKLF
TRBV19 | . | ASSIGVSYNEQF
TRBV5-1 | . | ASSWTGYSNQPQH
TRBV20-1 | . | SARDRGLRH
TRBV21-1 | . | AGVQGAKETQY
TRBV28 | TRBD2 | ANSSLTSGGNTGELF
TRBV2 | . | ASSSPGSRKF
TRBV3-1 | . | ASSQTAAMVSGELF
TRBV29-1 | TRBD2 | SVDPSGGPTGELF
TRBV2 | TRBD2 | ASSGQAPGGQETQY
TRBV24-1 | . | ATSERTGTIYNEQF